This T cell receptor (beta chain) was observed in a study of glioma-infiltrating T cells. In this sample, this clonotype turned up many times. Amplification of TCR alpha and beta CDR3 regions from RNA used iRepertoire nested multiplex PCR. TCRdb re-analysed the multiplex PCR reads in MiXCR, keeping a single row per CDR3 protein. The sample shows 150,000 to 200,000 distinct CDR3 sequences, approximately 40% of them seen only once. The CDR3 runs to 12 residues. V trimming: 8 bases; J trimming: 4 bases; junction bases outside the gene matches: 3. Germline-derived CDR1 and CDR2 are MNHNS and SASEGT. Input material: glioma tissue, nonneoplastic brain tissue, or PBMCs (not recorded which). This TCR was sampled from a human donor with low-grade glioma or glioblastoma, undergoing nonglioma brain surgery, or in good health (not recorded which). The chain combines TRBV6-1 with TRBJ1-1; TRBD1 aligns across 8 bases. Written as DNA, the CDR3 is TGTGCCAGCCGTACAGGGGGCACTGAAGCTTTCTTT. This encodes CASRTGGTEAFF.